This paragraph covers one T cell receptor (beta chain) sequence. Its antigen is not known. Expressed TCRB transcripts got sequenced, as all isolated RNA was reverse transcribed. Assay: immunoSEQ multiplex PCR; the TCRdb copy retains only in-frame clones and omits some. The sample records about 370,000 clones, 8.5% to 10% being singletons. This sample stems from a study of beta chain features in type 1 diabetes. Study-level findings and limits: Naive, central memory and Treg TCRB repertoires appeared more alike in patients than in healthy donors. Shortening of TCRB CDR3s, moderate but significant, appeared in all four CD4+ subsets of Type 1 diabetes patients.

Germline CDR1 and CDR2: SGHRS and YFSETQ. V shed 0 bases and J shed 1 base, with 5 bases lying between them. CDR3 length: 14 amino acids. The material sequenced was central memory CD4+ T cells from blood. This TCR came from a man aged 25-45 years with type 1 diabetes. This sequence joins TRBV5-1 and TRBJ2-1; D not certain. CDR3 protein: CASSLGRSYNEQFF. The CDR3 nucleotides read TGCGCCAGCAGCTTGGGCCGATCCTACAATGAGCAGTTCTTC.